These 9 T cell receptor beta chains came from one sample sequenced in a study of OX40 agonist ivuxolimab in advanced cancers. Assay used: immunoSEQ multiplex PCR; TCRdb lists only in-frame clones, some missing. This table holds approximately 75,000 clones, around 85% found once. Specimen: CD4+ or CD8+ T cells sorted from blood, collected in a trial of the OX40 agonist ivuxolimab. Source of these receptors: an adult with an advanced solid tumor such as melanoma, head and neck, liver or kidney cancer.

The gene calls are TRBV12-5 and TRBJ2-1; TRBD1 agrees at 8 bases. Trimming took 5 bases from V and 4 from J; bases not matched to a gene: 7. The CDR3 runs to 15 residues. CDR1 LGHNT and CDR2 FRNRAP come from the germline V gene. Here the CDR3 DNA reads TGTGCTAGTGGTCAATCCGGGACAGGTTACAATGAGCAGTTCTTC. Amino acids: CASGQSGTGYNEQFF. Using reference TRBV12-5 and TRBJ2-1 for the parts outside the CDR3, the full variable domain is DARVTQTPRHKVTEMGQEVTMRCQPILGHNTVFWYRQTMMQGLELLAYFRNRAPLDDSGMPKDRFSAEMPDATLATLKIQPSEPRDSAVYFCASGQSGTGYNEQFFGPGTRLTVL.

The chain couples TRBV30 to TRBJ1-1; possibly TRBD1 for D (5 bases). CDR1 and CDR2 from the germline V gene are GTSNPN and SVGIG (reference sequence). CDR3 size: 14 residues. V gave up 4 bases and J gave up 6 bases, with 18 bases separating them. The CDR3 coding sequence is TGTGCCTGGATCGACGGGGGGAAGATTGCTGAAGCTTTCTTT. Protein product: CAWIDGGKIAEAFF.

CDR3 nucleotide sequence: TGTGCCAGCTCACCACAAAAGGGAGTTTCAACCTACGAGCAGTACTTC. Amino acids: CASSPQKGVSTYEQYF. This chain connects TRBV18 to TRBJ2-7; TRBD2 might be the D (5 bases). The V and J ends lost 1 base and 2 bases respectively, with 15 bases between them. Germline V gene data show CDR1 as KGHSH and CDR2 as LQKENI. The CDR3 has 16 residues.

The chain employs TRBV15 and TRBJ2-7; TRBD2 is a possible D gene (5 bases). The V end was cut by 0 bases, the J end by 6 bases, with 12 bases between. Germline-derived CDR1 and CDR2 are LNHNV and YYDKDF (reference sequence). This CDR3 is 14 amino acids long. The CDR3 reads CATSRDPRAGEQYF. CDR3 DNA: TGTGCCACCAGCAGAGATCCGAGGGCGGGCGAGCAGTACTTC.

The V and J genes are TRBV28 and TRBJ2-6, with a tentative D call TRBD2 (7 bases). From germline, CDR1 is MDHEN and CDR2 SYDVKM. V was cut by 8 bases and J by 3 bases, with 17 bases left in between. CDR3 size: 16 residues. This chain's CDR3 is CASALSGGGGANVLTF. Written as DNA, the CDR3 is TGTGCCAGCGCTTTATCGGGGGGCGGTGGGGCCAACGTCCTGACTTTC.

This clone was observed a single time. The CDR3 DNA reads as TGTGCCAGCAGCCGACAGGGGGGACTGGGCTACACCTTC. Translation: CASSRQGGLGYTF. The V and J genes are TRBV7-2 and TRBJ1-2, with 9 bases that match TRBD1. Germline-derived CDR1 and CDR2 are SGHTA and FQGNSA. Germline trimming cut 5 bases from V and 8 bases from J; bases unmatched to any gene: 6. The CDR3 is made up of 13 amino acids.

As DNA, the CDR3 is TGTGCCAGCACGCCGGCGGCCTCTGGAAACACCATATATTTT. It encodes CASTPAASGNTIYF. The chain links TRBV6-1 to TRBJ1-3, with D unresolved. This CDR3 spans 14 amino acids. The V gene's germline CDR1 is MNHNS and CDR2 SASEGT. The V end lost 7 bases, the J end lost 0 bases, and 10 bases lay between the germline ends.

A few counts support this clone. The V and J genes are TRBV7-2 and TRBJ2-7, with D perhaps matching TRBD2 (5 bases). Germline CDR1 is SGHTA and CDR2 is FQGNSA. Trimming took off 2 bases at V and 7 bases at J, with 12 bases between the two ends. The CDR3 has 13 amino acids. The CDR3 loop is CASSLRLAAEQYF. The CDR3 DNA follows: TGTGCCAGCAGCTTAAGGCTAGCTGCAGAGCAGTACTTC.

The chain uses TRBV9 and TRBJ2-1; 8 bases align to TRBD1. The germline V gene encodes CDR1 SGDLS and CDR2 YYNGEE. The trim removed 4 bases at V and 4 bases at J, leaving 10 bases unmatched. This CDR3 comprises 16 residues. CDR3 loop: CASSPLGTGNYNEQFF. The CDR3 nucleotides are TGTGCCAGCAGCCCCCTAGGGACAGGTAATTACAATGAGCAGTTCTTC.